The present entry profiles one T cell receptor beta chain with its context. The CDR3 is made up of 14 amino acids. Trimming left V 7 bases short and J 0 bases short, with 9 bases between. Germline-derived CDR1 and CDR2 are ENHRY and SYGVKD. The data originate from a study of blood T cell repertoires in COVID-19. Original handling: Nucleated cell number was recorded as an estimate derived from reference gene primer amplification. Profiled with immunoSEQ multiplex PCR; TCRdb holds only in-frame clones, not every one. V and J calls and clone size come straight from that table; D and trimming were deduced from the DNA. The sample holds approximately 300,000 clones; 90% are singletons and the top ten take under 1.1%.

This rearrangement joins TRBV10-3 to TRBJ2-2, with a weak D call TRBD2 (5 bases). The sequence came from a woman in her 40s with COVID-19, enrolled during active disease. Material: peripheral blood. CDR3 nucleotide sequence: TGTGCCATCACCGGGAATACGAACACCGGGGAGCTGTTTTTT. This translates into CAITGNTNTGELFF.